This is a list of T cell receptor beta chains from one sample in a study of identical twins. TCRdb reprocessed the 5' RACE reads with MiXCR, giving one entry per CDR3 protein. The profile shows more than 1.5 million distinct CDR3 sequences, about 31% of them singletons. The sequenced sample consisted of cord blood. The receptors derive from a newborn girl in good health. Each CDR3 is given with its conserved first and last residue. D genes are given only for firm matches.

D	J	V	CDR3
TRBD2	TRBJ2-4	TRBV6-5	CASRLASGNIQYF
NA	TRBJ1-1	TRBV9	CASSVGGSEAFF
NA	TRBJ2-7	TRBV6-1	CASEQIRGSYEQYF
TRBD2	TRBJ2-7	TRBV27	CASSRVAGRHEQYF
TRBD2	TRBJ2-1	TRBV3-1	CASSQVLAGGNNEQFF
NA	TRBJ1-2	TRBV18	CASSPGTDYYGYTF
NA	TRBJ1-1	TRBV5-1	CASRELAEAFF
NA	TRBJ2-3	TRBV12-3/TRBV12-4	CASRLDRTDTHYF
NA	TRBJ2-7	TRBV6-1	CASSEENWQAFYEQYF
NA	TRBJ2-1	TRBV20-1	CSATDHEQFF
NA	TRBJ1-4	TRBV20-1	CSASEGNEKLFF
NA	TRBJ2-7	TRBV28	CASRTTGFSYNEQYF
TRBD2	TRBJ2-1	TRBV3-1	CASSPTASGGLNEQFF
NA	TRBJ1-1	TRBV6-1	CASSEALVRNTEAFF
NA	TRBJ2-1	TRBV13	CASSSGGAGEQFF
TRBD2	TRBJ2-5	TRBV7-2	CASSSKLAEETQYF
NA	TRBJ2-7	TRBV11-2	CASSFPGHPPYEQYF
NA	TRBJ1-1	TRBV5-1	CASSRGGQMNTEAFF
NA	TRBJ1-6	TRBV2	CASSGGGQHYNSPLHF
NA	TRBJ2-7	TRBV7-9	CASSVVARAYEQYF
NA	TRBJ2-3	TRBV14	CASSQVTPDTQYF
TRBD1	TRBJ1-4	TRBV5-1	CASSLGPNRGQGEKLFF
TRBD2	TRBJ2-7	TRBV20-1	CSARGSLAGFYEQYF
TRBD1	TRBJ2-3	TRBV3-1	CASSPRQGRDTQYF
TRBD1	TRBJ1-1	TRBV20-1	CSAHGQGNTEAFF
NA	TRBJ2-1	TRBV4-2	CASSQDGTGWDEQFF
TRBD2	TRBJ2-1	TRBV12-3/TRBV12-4	CASSLRPGLAGGLRNEQFF
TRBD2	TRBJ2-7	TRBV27	CASRSGEALEQYF
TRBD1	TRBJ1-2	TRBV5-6	CASSLRQGDGCTF
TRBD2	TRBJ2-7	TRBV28	CAISEGRGLAGSYEQYF
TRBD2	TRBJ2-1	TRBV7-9	CASSQALSTSGDYNEQFF
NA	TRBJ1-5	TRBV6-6	CASSKNPGAPHF
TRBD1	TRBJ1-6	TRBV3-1	CASEGPGQINSPLHF
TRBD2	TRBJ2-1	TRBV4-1	CASSQPAPSGSSYNEQFF
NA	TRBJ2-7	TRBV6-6	CASSPLRDRSYEQYF
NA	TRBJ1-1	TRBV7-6	CASSLGLRTSTEAFF
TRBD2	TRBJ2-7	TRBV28	CASSRLAHEQYF
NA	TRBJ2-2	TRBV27	CASSWFRGGELFF
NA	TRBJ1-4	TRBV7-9	CASSLRVGGFEREKLFF
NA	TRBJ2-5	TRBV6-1	CASSAGRTETQYF
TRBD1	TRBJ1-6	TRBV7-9	CASSFATGYNSPLHF
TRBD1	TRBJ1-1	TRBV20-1	CSAREDRGNTEAFF
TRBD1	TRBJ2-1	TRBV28	CASGQAVYNEQFF
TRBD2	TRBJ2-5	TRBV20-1	CSASPLAGGGETQYF
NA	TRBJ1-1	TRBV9	CASSGAAPEAFF
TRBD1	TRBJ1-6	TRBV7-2	CASSLGSMTGANSPLHF
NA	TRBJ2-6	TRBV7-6	CASSLGFGANVLTF
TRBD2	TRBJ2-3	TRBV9	CASSAYAGGLGTDTQYF
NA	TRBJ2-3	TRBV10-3	CAVSAAGSGTDTQYF
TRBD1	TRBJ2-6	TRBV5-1	CASSLGQGSGANVLTF
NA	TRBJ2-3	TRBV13	CASSLEASLAASTDTQYF
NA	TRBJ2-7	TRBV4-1	CASSQEGSGAYNEQYF
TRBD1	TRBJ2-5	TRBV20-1	CSARIDRAQETQYF
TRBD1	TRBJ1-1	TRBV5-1	CASRESGGLSTEAFF